The clone carrying this TCR beta chain has only a few counts. This entry belongs to a study of blood T cells in healthy people across ages. A J-beta primer mix and a sample-barcoded 5' primer were used in a second PCR of roughly 6 to 12 cycles. Each CDR3 protein gets one entry after TCRdb re-called the 5' RACE reads with MiXCR. The sample lists some 800,000 distinct CDR3 sequences, about 25% seen once, with approximately 4% in the top ten. The same specimen was also included in a second study, on T cells of mothers and their children.

The clonotype was recovered from a boy between 10 and 17 years old in good health. Sample: blood.

DNA of the CDR3: TGTGCCAGCAGTTACCCGGGACAGAACACTGAAGCTTTCTTT. Translation gives CASSYPGQNTEAFF. This sequence joins TRBV6-2 or TRBV6-3 and TRBJ1-1; D possibly corresponds to TRBD1 (6 bases). Germline-derived CDR1 and CDR2 are MNHEY and SVGEGT. V lost 2 bases and J lost 1, with 8 bases in between. CDR3 size: 14 residues.